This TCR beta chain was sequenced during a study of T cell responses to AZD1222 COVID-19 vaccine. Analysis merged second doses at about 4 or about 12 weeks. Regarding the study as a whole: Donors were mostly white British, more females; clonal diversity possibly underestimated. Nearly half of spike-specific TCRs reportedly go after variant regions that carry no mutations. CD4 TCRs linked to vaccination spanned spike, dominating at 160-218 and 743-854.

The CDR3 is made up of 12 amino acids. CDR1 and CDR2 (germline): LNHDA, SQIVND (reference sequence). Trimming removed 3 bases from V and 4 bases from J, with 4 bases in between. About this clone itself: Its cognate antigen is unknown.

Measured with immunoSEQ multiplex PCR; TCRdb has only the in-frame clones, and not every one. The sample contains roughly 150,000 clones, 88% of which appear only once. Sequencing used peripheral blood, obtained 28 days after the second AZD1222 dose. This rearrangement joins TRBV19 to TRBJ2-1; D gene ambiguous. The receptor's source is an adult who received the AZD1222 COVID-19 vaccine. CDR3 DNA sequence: TGTGCCAGTAGTATTGGATACAATGAGCAGTTCTTC. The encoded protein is CASSIGYNEQFF.